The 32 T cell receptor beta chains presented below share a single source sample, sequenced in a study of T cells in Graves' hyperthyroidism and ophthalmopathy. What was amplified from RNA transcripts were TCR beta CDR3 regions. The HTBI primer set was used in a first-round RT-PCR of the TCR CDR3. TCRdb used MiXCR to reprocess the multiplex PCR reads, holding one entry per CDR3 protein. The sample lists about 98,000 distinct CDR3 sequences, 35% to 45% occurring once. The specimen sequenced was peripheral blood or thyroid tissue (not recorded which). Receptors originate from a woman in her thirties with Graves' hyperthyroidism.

DNA for the CDR3: TGCGCCAGCAGCATAGGACAAGTTAATCAGCCCCAGCATTTT. Amino acid sequence: CASSIGQVNQPQHF. The chain couples TRBV5-1 to TRBJ1-5; tentative D call: TRBD1 (5 bases). The CDR3 totals 14 residues. CDR1 and CDR2 from the germline V gene are SGHRS and YFSETQ. Trimming took off 4 bases at V and 4 bases at J, with 12 bases between the two ends.

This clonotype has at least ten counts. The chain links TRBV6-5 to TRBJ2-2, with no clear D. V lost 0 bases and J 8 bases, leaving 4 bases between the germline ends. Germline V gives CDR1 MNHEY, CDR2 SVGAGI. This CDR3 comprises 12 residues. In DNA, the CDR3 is TGTGCCAGCAGTTACTCTCGGGGGGAGCTGTTTTTT. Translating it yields CASSYSRGELFF.

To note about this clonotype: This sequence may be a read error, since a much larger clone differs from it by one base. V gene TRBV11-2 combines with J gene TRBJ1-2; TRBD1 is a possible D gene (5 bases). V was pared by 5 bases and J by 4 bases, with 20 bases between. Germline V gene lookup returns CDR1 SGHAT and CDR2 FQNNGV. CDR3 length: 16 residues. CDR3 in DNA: TGTGCCAGCAGCCAAGATCAGGGCCCTTCTTTCTATGGCTACACCTTC. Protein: CASSQDQGPSFYGYTF.

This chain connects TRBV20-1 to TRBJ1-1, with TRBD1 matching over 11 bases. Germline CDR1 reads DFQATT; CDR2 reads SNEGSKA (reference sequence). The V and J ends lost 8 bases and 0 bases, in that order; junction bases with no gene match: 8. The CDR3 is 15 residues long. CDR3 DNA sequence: TGCAGTTCGAAGGGGGGACAGGGGGTGAACACTGAAGCTTTCTTT. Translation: CSSKGGQGVNTEAFF.

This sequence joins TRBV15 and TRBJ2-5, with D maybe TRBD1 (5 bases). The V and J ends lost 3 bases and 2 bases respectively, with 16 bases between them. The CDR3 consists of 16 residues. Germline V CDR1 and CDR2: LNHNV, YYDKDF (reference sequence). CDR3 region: CATSSPEDSRQETQYF. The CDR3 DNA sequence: TGTGCCACCAGCAGCCCCGAAGACAGTAGACAAGAGACCCAGTACTTC.

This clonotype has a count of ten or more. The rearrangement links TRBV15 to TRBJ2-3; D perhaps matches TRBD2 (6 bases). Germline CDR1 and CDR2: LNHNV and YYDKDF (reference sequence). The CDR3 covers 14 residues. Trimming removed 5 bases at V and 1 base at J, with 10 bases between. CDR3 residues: CATSGGTRTDTQYF. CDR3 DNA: TGTGCCACCAGCGGAGGGACCCGCACAGATACGCAGTATTTT.

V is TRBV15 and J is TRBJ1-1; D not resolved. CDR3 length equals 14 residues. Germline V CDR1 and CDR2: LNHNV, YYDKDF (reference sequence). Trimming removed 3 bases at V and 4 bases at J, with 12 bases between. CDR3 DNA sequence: TGTGCCACCAGCAGCTTGGAAGGAGGCACTGAAGCTTTCTTT. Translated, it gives CATSSLEGGTEAFF.

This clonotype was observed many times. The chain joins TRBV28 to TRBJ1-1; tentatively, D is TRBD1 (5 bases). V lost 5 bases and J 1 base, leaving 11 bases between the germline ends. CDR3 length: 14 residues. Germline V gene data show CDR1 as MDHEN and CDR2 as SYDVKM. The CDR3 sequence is CASSRYTGNTEAFF. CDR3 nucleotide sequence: TGTGCCAGCAGTAGGTATACAGGGAACACTGAAGCTTTCTTT.

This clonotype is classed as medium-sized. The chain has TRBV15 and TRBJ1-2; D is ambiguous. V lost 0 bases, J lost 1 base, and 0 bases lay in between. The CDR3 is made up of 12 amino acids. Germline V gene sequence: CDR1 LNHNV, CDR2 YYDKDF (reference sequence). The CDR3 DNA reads TGTGCCACCAGCAGAGATAACTATGGCTACACCTTC. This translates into CATSRDNYGYTF.

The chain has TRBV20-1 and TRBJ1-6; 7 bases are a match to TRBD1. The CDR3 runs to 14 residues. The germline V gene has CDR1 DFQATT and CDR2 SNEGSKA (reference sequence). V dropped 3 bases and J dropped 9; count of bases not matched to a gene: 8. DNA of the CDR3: TGCAGTGCTAGCCCGGGACAGACGGGTTCACCCCTCCACTTT. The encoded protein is CSASPGQTGSPLHF.

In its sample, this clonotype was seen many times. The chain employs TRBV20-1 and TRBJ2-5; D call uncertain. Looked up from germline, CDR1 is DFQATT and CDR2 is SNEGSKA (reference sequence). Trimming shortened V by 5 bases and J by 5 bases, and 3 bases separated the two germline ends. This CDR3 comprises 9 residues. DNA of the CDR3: TGCAGTGCTCAGGAGACCCAGTACTTC. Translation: CSAQETQYF.

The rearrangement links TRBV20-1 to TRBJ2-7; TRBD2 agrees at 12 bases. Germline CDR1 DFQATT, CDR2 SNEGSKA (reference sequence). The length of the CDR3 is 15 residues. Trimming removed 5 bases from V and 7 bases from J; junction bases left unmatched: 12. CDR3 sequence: CSAANLGLAGLEQYF. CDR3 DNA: TGCAGTGCTGCAAACCTCGGACTAGCGGGATTGGAGCAGTACTTC.

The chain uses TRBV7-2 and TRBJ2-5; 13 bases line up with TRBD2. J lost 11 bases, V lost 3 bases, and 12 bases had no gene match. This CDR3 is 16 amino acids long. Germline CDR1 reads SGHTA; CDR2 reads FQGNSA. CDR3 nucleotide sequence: TGTGCCAGCAGCTTGGGATCTGGACTAGCGGGAGAGGCTCAGTACTTC. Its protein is CASSLGSGLAGEAQYF. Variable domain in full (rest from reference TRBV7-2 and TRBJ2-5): GAGVSQSPSNKVTEKGKDVELRCDPISGHTALYWYRQSLGQGLEFLIYFQGNSAPDKSGLPSDRFSAERTGGSVSTLTIQRTQQEDSAVYLCASSLGSGLAGEAQYFGPGTRLLVL.

CDR3 residues: CSAAQGQYEQYF. For the CDR3, the DNA is TGCAGTGCCGCCCAGGGTCAGTACGAGCAGTACTTC. The chain has TRBV20-1 and TRBJ2-7; D might be TRBD1 (5 bases). The CDR3 is made up of 12 amino acids. Trimming cost V 6 bases and J 4 bases, with 13 bases left between them. Germline CDR1 DFQATT, CDR2 SNEGSKA (reference sequence).

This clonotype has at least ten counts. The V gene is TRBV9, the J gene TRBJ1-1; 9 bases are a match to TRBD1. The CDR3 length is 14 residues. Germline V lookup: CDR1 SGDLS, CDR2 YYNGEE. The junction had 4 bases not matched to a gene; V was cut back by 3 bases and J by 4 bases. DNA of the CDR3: TGTGCCAGCAGCGAGGGACAGGGATTCACTGAAGCTTTCTTT. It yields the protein CASSEGQGFTEAFF.

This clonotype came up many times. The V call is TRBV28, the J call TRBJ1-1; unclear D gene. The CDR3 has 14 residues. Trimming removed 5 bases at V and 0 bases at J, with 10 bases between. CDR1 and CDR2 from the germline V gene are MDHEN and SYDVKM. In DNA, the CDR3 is TGTGCCAGCAGTGTAGGGATTATGAACACTGAAGCTTTCTTT. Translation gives CASSVGIMNTEAFF.

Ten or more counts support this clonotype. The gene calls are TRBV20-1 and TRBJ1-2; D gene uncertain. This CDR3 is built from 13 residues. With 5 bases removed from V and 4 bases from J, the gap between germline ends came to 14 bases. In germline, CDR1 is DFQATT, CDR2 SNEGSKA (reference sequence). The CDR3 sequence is CSAPWTVRYGYTF. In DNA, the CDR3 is TGCAGTGCTCCCTGGACGGTCCGCTATGGCTACACCTTC.

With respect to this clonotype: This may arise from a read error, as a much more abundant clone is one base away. The CDR3: CASGITGYSNQPQHF. The CDR3, as DNA: TGTGCCAGCGGGATTACAGGCTATAGCAATCAGCCCCAGCATTTT. J is TRBJ1-5 and V is TRBV7-2, with a tentative D call TRBD1 (5 bases). CDR3 length: 15 residues. Trimming removed 8 bases at V and 0 bases at J, with 14 bases between. The germline CDR1 and CDR2 sequences are SGHTA and FQGNSA.

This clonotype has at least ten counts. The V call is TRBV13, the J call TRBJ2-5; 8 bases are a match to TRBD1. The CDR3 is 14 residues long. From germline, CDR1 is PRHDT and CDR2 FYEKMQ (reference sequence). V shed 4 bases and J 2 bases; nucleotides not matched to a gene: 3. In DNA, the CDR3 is TGTGCCAGCAGCTGGGGGGACAGGCAAGAGACCCAGTACTTC. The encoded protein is CASSWGDRQETQYF.

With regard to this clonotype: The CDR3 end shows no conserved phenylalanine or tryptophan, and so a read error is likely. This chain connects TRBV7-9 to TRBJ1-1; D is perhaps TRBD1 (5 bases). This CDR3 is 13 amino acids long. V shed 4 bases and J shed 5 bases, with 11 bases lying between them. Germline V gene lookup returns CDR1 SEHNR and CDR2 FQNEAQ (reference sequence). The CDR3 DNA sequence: TGTGCCAGCAGCTCAGACGGGGGAACTGAAGCTTTCCTT. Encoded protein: CASSSDGGTEAFL.

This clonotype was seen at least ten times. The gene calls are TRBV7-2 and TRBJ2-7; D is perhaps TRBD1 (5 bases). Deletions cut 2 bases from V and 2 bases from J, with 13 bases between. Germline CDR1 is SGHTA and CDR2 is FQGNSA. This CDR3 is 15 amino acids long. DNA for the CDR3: TGTGCCAGCAGCTTAAGGGCGACAGCTACCTACGAGCAGTACTTC. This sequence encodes CASSLRATATYEQYF.

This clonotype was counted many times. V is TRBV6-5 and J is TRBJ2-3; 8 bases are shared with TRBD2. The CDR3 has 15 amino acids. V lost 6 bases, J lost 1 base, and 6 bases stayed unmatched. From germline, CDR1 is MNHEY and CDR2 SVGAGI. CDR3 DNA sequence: TGTGCCAGCAGAAGCGGGAGTAAAGGCACAGATACGCAGTATTTT. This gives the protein CASRSGSKGTDTQYF.

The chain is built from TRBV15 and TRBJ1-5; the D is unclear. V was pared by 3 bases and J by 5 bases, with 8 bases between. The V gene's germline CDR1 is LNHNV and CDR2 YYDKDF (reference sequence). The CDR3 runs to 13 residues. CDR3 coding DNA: TGTGCCACCAGCAGCTTACGGTATCAGCCCCAGCATTTT. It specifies CATSSLRYQPQHF.

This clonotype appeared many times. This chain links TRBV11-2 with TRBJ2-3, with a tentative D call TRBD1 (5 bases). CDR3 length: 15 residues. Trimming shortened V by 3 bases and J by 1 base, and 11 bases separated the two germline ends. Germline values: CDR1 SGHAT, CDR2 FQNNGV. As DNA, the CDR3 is TGTGCCAGCAGCTTCAGGGTAGGGGGCACAGATACGCAGTATTTT. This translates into CASSFRVGGTDTQYF.

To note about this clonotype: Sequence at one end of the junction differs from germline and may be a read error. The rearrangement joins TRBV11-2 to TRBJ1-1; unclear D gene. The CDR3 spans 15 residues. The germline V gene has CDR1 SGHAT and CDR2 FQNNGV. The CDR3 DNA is TGTGCCAGCAGCTACGCCGCCAGGTGGAACACTGAAGCTCCCTTT. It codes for CASSYAARWNTEAPF.

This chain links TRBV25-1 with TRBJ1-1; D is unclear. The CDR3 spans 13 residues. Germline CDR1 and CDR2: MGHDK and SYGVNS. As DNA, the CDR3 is TGTGCTAGAGTGGCGGTTATGAACACTGAAGCTTTCTTT. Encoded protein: CARVAVMNTEAFF.

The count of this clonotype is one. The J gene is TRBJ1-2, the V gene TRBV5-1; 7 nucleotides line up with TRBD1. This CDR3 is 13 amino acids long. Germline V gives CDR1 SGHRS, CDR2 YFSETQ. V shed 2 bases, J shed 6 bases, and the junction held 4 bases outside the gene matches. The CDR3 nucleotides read TGCGCCAGCAGCTTTCGACAGGGCCATGGCTACACCTTC. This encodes CASSFRQGHGYTF.

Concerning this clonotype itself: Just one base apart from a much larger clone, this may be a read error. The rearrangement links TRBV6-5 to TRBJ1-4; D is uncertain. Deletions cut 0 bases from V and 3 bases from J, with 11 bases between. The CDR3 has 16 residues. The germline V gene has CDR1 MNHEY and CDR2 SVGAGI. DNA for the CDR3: TGTGCCAGCAGTTACTCCCCGATCGCAGCTAATGAAAAACTGTTTTTT. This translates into CASSYSPIAANEKLFF.

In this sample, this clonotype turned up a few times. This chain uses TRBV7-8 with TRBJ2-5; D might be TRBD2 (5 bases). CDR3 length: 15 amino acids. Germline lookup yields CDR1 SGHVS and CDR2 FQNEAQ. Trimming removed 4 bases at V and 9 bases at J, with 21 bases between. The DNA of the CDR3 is TGTGCCAGCAGCTCACCACCGGCCCGGGCGGAGGCCCAGTACTTC. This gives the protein CASSSPPARAEAQYF. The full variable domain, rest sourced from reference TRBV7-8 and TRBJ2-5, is GAGVSQSPRYKVAKRGQDVALRCDPISGHVSLFWYQQALGQGPEFLTYFQNEAQLDKSGLPSDRFFAERPEGSVSTLKIQRTQQEDSAVYLCASSSPPARAEAQYFGPGTRLLVL.

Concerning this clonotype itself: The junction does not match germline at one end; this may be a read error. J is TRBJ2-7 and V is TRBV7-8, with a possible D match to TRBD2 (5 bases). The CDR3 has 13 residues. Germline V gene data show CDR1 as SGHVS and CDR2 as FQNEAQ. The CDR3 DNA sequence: TGTGCCAGCAGTGTTGGGGTGGCCGGGGAGCTGTACTTC. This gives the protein CASSVGVAGELYF.

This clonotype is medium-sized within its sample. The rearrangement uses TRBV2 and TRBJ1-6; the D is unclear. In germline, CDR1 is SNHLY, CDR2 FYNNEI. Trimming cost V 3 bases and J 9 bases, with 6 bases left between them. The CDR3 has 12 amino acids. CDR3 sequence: CASSDGPSPLHF. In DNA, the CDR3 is TGTGCCAGCAGTGATGGGCCTTCACCCCTCCACTTT.

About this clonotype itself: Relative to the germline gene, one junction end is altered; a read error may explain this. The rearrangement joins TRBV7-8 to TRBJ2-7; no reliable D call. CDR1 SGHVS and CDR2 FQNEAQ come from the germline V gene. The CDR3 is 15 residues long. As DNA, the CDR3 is TGTGCCGGCAGCCCAAGAAACCTACGCGCGATCGAGCAGTACTTC. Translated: CAGSPRNLRAIEQYF.